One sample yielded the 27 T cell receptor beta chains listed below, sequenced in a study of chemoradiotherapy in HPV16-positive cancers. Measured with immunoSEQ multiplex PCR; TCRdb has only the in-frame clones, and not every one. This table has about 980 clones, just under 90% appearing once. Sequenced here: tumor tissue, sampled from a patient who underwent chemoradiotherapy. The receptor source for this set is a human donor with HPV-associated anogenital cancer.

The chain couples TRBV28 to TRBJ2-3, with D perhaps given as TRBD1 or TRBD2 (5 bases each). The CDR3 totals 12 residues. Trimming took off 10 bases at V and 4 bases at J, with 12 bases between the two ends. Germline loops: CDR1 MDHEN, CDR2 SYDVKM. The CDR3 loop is CATGTFPDTQYF. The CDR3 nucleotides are TGTGCCACGGGGACCTTCCCAGATACGCAGTATTTT.

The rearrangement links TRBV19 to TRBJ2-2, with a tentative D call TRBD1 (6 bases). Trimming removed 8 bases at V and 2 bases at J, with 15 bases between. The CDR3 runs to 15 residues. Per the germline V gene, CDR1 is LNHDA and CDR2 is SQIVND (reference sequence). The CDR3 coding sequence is TGTGCCAGTGGTACCGGGACACATAACACCGGGGAGCTGTTTTTT. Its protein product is CASGTGTHNTGELFF.

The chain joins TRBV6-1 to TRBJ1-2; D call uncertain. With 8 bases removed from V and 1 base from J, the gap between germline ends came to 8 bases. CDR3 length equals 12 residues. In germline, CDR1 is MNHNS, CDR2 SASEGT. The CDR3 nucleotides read TGTGCCAGCGACGGAGTTAACTATGGCTACACCTTC. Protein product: CASDGVNYGYTF.

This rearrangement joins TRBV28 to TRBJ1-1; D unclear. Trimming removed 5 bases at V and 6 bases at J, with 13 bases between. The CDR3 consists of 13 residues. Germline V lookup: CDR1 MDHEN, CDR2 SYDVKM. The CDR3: CASSPGPGAEAFF. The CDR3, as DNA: TGTGCCAGCAGTCCCGGTCCGGGCGCTGAAGCTTTCTTT. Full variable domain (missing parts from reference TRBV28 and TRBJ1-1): DVKVTQSSRYLVKRTGEKVFLECVQDMDHENMFWYRQDPGLGLRLIYFSYDVKMKEKGDIPEGYSVSREKKERFSLILESASTNQTSMYLCASSPGPGAEAFFGQGTRLTVV.

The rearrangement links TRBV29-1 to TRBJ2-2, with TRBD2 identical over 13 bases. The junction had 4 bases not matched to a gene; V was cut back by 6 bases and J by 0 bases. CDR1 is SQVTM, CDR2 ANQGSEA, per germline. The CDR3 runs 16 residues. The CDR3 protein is CSVLLAGGPNTGELFF. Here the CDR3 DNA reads TGCAGCGTCCTACTAGCGGGGGGGCCGAACACCGGGGAGCTGTTTTTT.

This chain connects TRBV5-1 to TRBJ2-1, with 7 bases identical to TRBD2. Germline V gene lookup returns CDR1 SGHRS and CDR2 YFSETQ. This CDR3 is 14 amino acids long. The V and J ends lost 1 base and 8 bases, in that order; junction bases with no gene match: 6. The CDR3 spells CASSLSGGNYEQFF. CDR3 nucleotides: TGCGCCAGCAGCTTGTCGGGAGGTAACTATGAGCAGTTCTTC.

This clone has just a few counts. The CDR3 here is CASSRGLAGVYEQYF. CDR3 nucleotides: TGTGCCAGCAGCCGCGGGCTAGCGGGAGTATACGAGCAGTACTTC. V gene TRBV11-2 combines with J gene TRBJ2-7, with 10 bases matching TRBD2. The CDR3 length is 15 residues. CDR1 is SGHAT, CDR2 FQNNGV, per germline. Unmatched junction bases numbered 8, after V lost 5 bases and J lost 4 bases.

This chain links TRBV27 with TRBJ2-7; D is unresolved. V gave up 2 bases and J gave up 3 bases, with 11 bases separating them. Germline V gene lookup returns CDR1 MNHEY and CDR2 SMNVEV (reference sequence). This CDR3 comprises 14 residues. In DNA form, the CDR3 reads TGTGCCAGCAGTTTAAGGCGGCAGATCTACGAGCAGTACTTC. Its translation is CASSLRRQIYEQYF.

The CDR3 loop is CASSPPTGAYEQYF. CDR3 sequence (DNA): TGTGCCAGCTCACCACCGACAGGGGCCTACGAGCAGTACTTC. V gene TRBV18 combines with J gene TRBJ2-7; TRBD1 matches 8 bases. The CDR3 runs 14 residues. J lost 2 bases, V lost 0 bases, and 0 bases had no gene match. Germline V CDR1 and CDR2: KGHSH, LQKENI.

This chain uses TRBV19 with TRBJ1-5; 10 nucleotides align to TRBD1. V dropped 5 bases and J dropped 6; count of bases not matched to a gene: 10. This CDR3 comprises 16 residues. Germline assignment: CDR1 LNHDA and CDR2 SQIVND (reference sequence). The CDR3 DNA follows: TGTGCCAGTAGTCCCGTGGGACAGGGGTTAGTTCAGCCCCAGCATTTT. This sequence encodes CASSPVGQGLVQPQHF.

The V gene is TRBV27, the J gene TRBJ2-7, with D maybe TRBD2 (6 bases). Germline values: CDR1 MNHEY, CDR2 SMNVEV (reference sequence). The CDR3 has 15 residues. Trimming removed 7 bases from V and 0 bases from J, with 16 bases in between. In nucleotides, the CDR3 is TGTGCCAGCATTCCCTCGCCTAGCGCCTCCTACGAGCAGTACTTC. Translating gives CASIPSPSASYEQYF.

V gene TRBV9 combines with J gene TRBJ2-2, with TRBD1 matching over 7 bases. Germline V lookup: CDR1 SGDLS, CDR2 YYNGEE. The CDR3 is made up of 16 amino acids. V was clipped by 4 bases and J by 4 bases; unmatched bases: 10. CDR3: CASSSRTGTFTGELFF. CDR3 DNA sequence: TGTGCCAGCAGCTCAAGGACAGGCACCTTCACCGGGGAGCTGTTTTTT.

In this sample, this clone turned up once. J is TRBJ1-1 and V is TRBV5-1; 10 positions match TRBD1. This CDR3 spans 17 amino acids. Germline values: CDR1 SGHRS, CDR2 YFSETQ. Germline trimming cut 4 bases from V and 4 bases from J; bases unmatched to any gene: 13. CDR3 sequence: CASSARAGQGQGTEAFF. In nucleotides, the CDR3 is TGCGCCAGCAGCGCGCGGGCGGGACAGGGGCAGGGCACTGAAGCTTTCTTT.

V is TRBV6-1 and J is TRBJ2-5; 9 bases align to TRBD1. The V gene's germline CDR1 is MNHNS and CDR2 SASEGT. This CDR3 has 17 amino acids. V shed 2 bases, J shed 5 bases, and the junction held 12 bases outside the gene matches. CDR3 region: CASSEIAGGQGGETQYF. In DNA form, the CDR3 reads TGTGCCAGCAGTGAAATCGCCGGGGGACAGGGCGGGGAGACCCAGTACTTC.

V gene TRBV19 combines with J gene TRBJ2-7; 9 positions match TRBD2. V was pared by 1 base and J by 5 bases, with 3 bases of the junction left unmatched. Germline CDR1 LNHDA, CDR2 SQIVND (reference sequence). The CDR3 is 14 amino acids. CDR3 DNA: TGTGCCAGTAGTATAGGGCTAGCGGGACACGAGCAGTACTTC. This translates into CASSIGLAGHEQYF.

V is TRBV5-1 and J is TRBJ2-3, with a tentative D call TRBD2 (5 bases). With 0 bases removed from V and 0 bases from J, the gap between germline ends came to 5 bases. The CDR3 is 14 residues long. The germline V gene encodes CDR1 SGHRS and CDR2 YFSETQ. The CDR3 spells CASSLGRSTDTQYF. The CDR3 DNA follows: TGCGCCAGCAGCTTGGGGAGGAGCACAGATACGCAGTATTTT.

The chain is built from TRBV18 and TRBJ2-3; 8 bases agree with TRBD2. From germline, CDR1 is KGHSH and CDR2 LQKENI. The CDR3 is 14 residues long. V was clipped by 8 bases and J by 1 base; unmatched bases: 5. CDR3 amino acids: CASSLSGGTDTQYF. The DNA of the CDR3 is TGTGCCAGCAGTCTTAGCGGGGGCACAGATACGCAGTATTTT.

The CDR3 is CASSQEEPDRGYEQYF. The CDR3 nucleotides are TGTGCCAGCAGCCAAGAAGAACCGGACAGGGGCTACGAGCAGTACTTC. The chain carries TRBV4-2 and TRBJ2-7; 9 bases fit TRBD1. The V and J ends lost 0 bases and 3 bases, in that order; junction bases with no gene match: 6. The CDR3 has 16 residues. The germline V gene encodes CDR1 LGHNA and CDR2 YNFKEQ.

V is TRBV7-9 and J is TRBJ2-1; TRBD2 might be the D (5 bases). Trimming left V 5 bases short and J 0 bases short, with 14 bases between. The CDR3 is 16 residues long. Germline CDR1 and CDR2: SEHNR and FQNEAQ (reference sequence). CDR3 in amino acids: CASSPFGTSSYNEQFF. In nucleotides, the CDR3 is TGTGCCAGCAGCCCCTTTGGTACTAGCTCCTACAATGAGCAGTTCTTC. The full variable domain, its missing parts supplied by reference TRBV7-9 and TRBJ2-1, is DTGVSQNPRHKITKRGQNVTFRCDPISEHNRLYWYRQTLGQGPEFLTYFQNEAQLEKSRLLSDRFSAERPKGSFSTLEIQRTEQGDSAMYLCASSPFGTSSYNEQFFGPGTRLTVL.

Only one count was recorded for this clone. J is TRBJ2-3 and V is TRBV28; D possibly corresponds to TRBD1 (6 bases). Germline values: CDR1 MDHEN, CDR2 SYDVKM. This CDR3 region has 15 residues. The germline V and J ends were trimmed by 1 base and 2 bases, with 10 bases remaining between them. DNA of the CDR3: TGTGCCAGCAGTTTATTAGAGGGGGTCACAGATACGCAGTATTTT. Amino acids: CASSLLEGVTDTQYF.

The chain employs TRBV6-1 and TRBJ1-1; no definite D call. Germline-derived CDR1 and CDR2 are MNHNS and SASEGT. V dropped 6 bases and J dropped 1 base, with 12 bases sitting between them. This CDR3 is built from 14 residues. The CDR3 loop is CASSPRQANTEAFF. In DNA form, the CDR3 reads TGTGCCAGCAGCCCGAGGCAGGCGAACACTGAAGCTTTCTTT.

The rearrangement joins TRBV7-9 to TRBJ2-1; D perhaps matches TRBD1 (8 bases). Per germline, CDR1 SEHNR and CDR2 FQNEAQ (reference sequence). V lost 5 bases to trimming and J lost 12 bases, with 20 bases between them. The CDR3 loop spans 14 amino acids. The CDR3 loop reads CASSGDRGGPWQFF. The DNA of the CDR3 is TGTGCCAGCAGCGGAGACAGGGGAGGGCCCTGGCAGTTCTTC.

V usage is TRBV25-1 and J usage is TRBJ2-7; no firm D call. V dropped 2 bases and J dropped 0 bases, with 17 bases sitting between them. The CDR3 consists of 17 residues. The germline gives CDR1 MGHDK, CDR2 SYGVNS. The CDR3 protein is CASSEVRVVSLSYEQYF. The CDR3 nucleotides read TGTGCCAGCAGTGAAGTAAGGGTAGTTTCTCTCTCCTACGAGCAGTACTTC.

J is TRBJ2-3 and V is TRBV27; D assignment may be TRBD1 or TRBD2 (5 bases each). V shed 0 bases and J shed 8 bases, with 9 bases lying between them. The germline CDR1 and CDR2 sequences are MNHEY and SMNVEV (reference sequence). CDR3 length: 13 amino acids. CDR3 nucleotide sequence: TGTGCCAGCAGTTTATCCGGGACGAGTACGCAGTATTTT. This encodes CASSLSGTSTQYF.

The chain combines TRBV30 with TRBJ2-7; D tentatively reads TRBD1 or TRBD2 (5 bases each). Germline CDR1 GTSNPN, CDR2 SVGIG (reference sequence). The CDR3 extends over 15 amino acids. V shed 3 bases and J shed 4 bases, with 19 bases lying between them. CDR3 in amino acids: CAWSPLGTQTYEQYF. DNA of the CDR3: TGTGCCTGGAGCCCCCTAGGGACCCAAACTTACGAGCAGTACTTC.

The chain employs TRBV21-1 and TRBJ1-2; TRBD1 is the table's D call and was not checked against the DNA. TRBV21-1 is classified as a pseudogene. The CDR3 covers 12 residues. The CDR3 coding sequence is TGTGCCGGGGCCCACATCGAGGATGGCTACACCTTC. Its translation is CAGAHIEDGYTF.

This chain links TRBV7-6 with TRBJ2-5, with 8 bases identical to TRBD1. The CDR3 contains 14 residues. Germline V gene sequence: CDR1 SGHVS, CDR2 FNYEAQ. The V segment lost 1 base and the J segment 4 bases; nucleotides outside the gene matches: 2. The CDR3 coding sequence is TGTGCCAGCAGCTTAGGCACAGGGGGAGAGACCCAGTACTTC. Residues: CASSLGTGGETQYF.